Listed here are 29 T cell receptor beta chains from one sample, sequenced in a study of CD8 T cells in Susac syndrome. Reverse transcription of roughly 0.5 to 1 ug RNA was carried out with random hexamers. TCRdb reanalysed the immunoSEQ multiplex PCR reads using MiXCR and keeps one entry per CDR3 protein. The data contain approximately 150,000 distinct CDR3 sequences, roughly 92% of them singletons. Material: CD4+ T cells from PBMCs. These receptors came from a human donor with multiple sclerosis.

This rearrangement joins TRBV20-1 to TRBJ1-6, with a weak D call TRBD1 (5 bases). Germline CDR1 reads DFQATT; CDR2 reads SNEGSKA (reference sequence). The CDR3 has 14 amino acids. The V end was cut by 3 bases, the J end by 6 bases, with 12 bases between. The CDR3 DNA is TGCAGTGCTAGGAGGGACTCTAGTAATTCACCCCTCCACTTT. The encoded protein is CSARRDSSNSPLHF.

The chain employs TRBV7-8 and TRBJ2-5; possible D gene TRBD2, 6 bases. CDR3 length equals 15 residues. V lost 3 bases to trimming and J lost 5 bases, with 16 bases between them. In germline, CDR1 is SGHVS, CDR2 FQNEAQ. The CDR3 protein is CASSLLAGWGETQYF. The CDR3 coding sequence is TGTGCCAGCAGCTTGCTGGCGGGGTGGGGGGAGACCCAGTACTTC.

The chain combines TRBV28 with TRBJ1-1; the match to TRBD1 covers 9 bases. J was trimmed by 6 bases and V by 6 bases; bases with no gene match: 2. This CDR3 has 12 residues. CDR1 MDHEN and CDR2 SYDVKM come from the germline V gene. CDR3 DNA sequence: TGTGCCAGCAGGGGACAGGGCGCTGAAGCTTTCTTT. Translation gives CASRGQGAEAFF.

The chain carries TRBV15 and TRBJ1-2; D call uncertain. CDR3 length equals 13 residues. CDR1 and CDR2 from the germline V gene are LNHNV and YYDKDF (reference sequence). V lost 1 base and J lost 6, with 9 bases in between. The CDR3 bases are TGTGCCACCAGCAGAGTGGGCGGAAATGGCTACACCTTC. This encodes CATSRVGGNGYTF.

The gene calls are TRBV2 and TRBJ1-2; the D is unclear. This CDR3 region has 13 residues. Germline loops: CDR1 SNHLY, CDR2 FYNNEI. V lost 7 bases to trimming and J lost 8 bases, with 17 bases between them. CDR3 nucleotides: TGTGCCAGCAAGGCAGACACTACGAGGGGCTACACCTTC. This gives the protein CASKADTTRGYTF.

The J gene is TRBJ1-2, the V gene TRBV25-1; D ambiguous. The CDR3 consists of 13 residues. V was clipped by 3 bases and J by 6 bases, with 11 bases between them. Germline CDR1 MGHDK, CDR2 SYGVNS. The CDR3 region is CASSDSRLHGYTF. The CDR3 nucleotides are TGTGCCAGCAGTGACAGTAGGTTACATGGCTACACCTTC.

In nucleotides, the CDR3 is TGTGCCAGCCTAGCGGGAGGCTCACAAGAGACCCAGTACTTC. This translates into CASLAGGSQETQYF. The chain combines TRBV7-2 with TRBJ2-5; 11 nucleotides line up with TRBD2. The CDR3 has 14 amino acids. V was pared by 8 bases and J by 2 bases, with 4 bases of the junction left unmatched. Per the germline V gene, CDR1 is SGHTA and CDR2 is FQGNSA.

The V call is TRBV9, the J call TRBJ2-2, with D unresolved. This CDR3 has 14 amino acids. V was cut by 0 bases and J by 4 bases, with 7 bases left in between. CDR1 is SGDLS, CDR2 YYNGEE, per germline. The CDR3 reads CASSVEASTGELFF. Here the CDR3 DNA reads TGTGCCAGCAGCGTAGAGGCGTCCACCGGGGAGCTGTTTTTT.

The V gene is TRBV12-3 or TRBV12-4, the J gene TRBJ2-7; 8 positions match TRBD1. The CDR3 spans 15 residues. The J segment lost 3 bases and the V segment lost 4 bases, leaving 8 bases of the junction unmatched. The CDR3 protein is CASSSSDRVGYEQYF. The CDR3, as DNA: TGTGCCAGCAGTTCCTCGGACAGGGTCGGCTACGAGCAGTACTTC.

The chain recombines TRBV7-9 with TRBJ1-3; no reliable D call. The V gene's germline CDR1 is SEHNR and CDR2 FQNEAQ (reference sequence). The V gene lost 9 bases and the J gene lost 0 bases, with 9 bases spanning the gap. This CDR3 spans 13 amino acids. The DNA of the CDR3 is TGTGCCAGTAGTCCCAGCTCTGGAAACACCATATATTTT. The encoded protein is CASSPSSGNTIYF.

The chain is built from TRBV12-3 or TRBV12-4 and TRBJ2-3; the D is unclear. V was clipped by 2 bases and J by 0 bases, with 6 bases between them. This CDR3 contains 14 residues. The CDR3 loop is CASSLSGSTDTQYF. CDR3 sequence (DNA): TGTGCCAGCAGTTTATCCGGGAGCACAGATACGCAGTATTTT.

The J gene is TRBJ1-5, the V gene TRBV4-1; TRBD1 might be the D (6 bases). Trimming shortened V by 0 bases and J by 6 bases, and 15 bases separated the two germline ends. Germline values: CDR1 MGHRA, CDR2 YSYEKL. There are 16 residues in the CDR3. For the CDR3, the DNA is TGCGCCAGCAGCCAAGATGAGGGGGAGAGGGGTCAGCCCCAGCATTTT. It yields the protein CASSQDEGERGQPQHF.

J is TRBJ1-2 and V is TRBV6-5; D is uncertain. Between the trimmed V and J ends, which lost 6 bases and 0 bases, there was a span of 14 bases. Germline CDR1 MNHEY, CDR2 SVGAGI. The CDR3 contains 15 residues. CDR3 bases: TGTGCCAGCAGCAAAACCTTACTACCTAACTATGGCTACACCTTC. The encoded protein is CASSKTLLPNYGYTF.

This sequence joins TRBV4-3 and TRBJ1-2, with no clear D. Per the germline V gene, CDR1 is LGHNA and CDR2 is YSLEER. The CDR3 totals 13 residues. V gave up 1 base and J gave up 7 bases, with 10 bases separating them. The CDR3 is CASSQGSERGYTF. The DNA of the CDR3 is TGCGCCAGCAGCCAAGGGTCGGAGCGTGGCTACACCTTC.

The CDR3 region has the DNA TGTGCCAGCAGCCCCCCCGGGACAGGGAATATCTATGGCTACACCTTC. It is translated as CASSPPGTGNIYGYTF. The chain joins TRBV25-1 to TRBJ1-2, with 9 bases matching TRBD1. Germline V gives CDR1 MGHDK, CDR2 SYGVNS. This CDR3 has 16 residues. After removal of 6 bases from V and 4 bases from J, the junction contained 12 bases not matched to a gene.

This clonotype was seen only once. The rearrangement uses TRBV5-6 and TRBJ2-1; 9 nucleotides agree with TRBD2. CDR3 length equals 15 residues. Trimming at V came to 2 bases and at J to 9 bases, leaving 9 bases not matched to a gene. The germline V gene encodes CDR1 SGHDT and CDR2 YYEEEE. DNA for the CDR3: TGTGCCAGCAGCTTTATCGGCGGGAGGGCCATTGAGCAGTTCTTC. Protein product: CASSFIGGRAIEQFF.

CDR3 bases: TGTGCCAGCAGCCAGGGACAGGGGCTAAGGGAGACCCAGTACTTC. Its protein is CASSQGQGLRETQYF. This chain connects TRBV7-2 to TRBJ2-5, with TRBD1 identical over 10 bases. The germline V gene has CDR1 SGHTA and CDR2 FQGNSA. CDR3 length: 15 residues. Trimming took 5 bases from V and 5 from J; bases not matched to a gene: 8.

The chain employs TRBV19 and TRBJ1-5, with 7 bases aligning to TRBD1. The ends lost 3 bases at V and 0 bases at J; junction bases unmatched: 2. This CDR3 region has 15 residues. Germline V gives CDR1 LNHDA, CDR2 SQIVND (reference sequence). The CDR3 region has the DNA TGTGCCAGTAGTATCTCAGGGGGTAGCAATCAGCCCCAGCATTTT. Its protein is CASSISGGSNQPQHF.

This CDR3 is CASSLSGGLLQETQYF. In nucleotides, the CDR3 is TGTGCCAGCAGCTTGAGCGGGGGGCTCCTCCAAGAGACCCAGTACTTC. J is TRBJ2-5 and V is TRBV7-2; TRBD2 aligns across 9 bases. V was pared by 3 bases and J by 1 base, with 6 bases of the junction left unmatched. Germline lookup yields CDR1 SGHTA and CDR2 FQGNSA. The CDR3 extends over 16 amino acids.

The chain is built from TRBV12-3 or TRBV12-4 and TRBJ2-7; D gene ambiguous. Trimming pared 8 bases from V and 7 bases from J, leaving 12 bases between. CDR3 length: 11 residues. CDR3: CASGREREQYF. The CDR3 nucleotides are TGTGCCAGCGGACGAGAGAGGGAGCAGTACTTC.

The chain links TRBV6-5 to TRBJ1-3; D not certain. This CDR3 contains 13 residues. From germline, CDR1 is MNHEY and CDR2 SVGAGI. The ends were cut back, 2 bases at V and 2 bases at J, with 4 bases in the middle. The CDR3 DNA reads as TGTGCCAGCAGTTACAGGACTGGAAACACCATATATTTT. This sequence encodes CASSYRTGNTIYF.

The V gene is TRBV6-5, the J gene TRBJ1-1; D possibly corresponds to TRBD1 (6 bases). V lost 7 bases to trimming and J lost 5 bases, with 17 bases between them. The CDR3 extends over 14 amino acids. Per the germline V gene, CDR1 is MNHEY and CDR2 is SVGAGI. Here the CDR3 reads CASTPGAWRTEAFF. CDR3 nucleotide sequence: TGTGCCAGCACTCCAGGGGCCTGGAGGACTGAAGCTTTCTTT.

This clonotype has only one observation. This sequence joins TRBV6-5 and TRBJ2-2; 8 nucleotides align to TRBD1. The ends lost 5 bases at V and 4 bases at J; junction bases unmatched: 6. This CDR3 comprises 15 residues. Germline CDR1 and CDR2: MNHEY and SVGAGI. The CDR3 reads CASSRQGTGTGELFF. The CDR3 nucleotides read TGTGCCAGCAGTCGACAGGGGACGGGCACCGGGGAGCTGTTTTTT.

This rearrangement joins TRBV12-3 or TRBV12-4 to TRBJ2-3; D may be TRBD1 (5 bases). V was trimmed by 5 bases and J by 3 bases, leaving 9 bases between them. This CDR3 is 13 amino acids long. CDR3 DNA: TGTGCCAGCAGTGCAGACAGTACAGATACGCAGTATTTT. This codes for CASSADSTDTQYF.

The CDR3 bases are TGTGCCAGCAGCTTGGCAGGGGGCTATTCTAACTATGGCTACACCTTC. It encodes CASSLAGGYSNYGYTF. J is TRBJ1-2 and V is TRBV7-2, with TRBD1 identical over 8 bases. Germline CDR1 and CDR2: SGHTA and FQGNSA. Trimming took 3 bases from V and 0 from J; bases not matched to a gene: 6. The CDR3 consists of 16 residues.

The V and J genes are TRBV3-1 and TRBJ1-4, with D possibly TRBD1 on 5 matching bases. The CDR3 length is 14 residues. In germline, CDR1 is LGHDT, CDR2 YNNKEL (reference sequence). V was clipped by 4 bases and J by 0 bases, with 6 bases between them. The CDR3 nucleotides are TGTGCCAGCAGCCCGACAGCAACTAATGAAAAACTGTTTTTT. Amino acid sequence: CASSPTATNEKLFF.

This chain connects TRBV20-1 to TRBJ2-3, with 10 bases lining up with TRBD2. The CDR3 has 14 residues. Losses at the gene ends were 1 base for V and 4 bases for J; bases not matched to a gene: 2. The V gene's germline CDR1 is DFQATT and CDR2 SNEGSKA (reference sequence). The CDR3 DNA sequence: TGCAGTGCTAGAGTCACTAGCGGGGCAGATACGCAGTATTTT. It is translated as CSARVTSGADTQYF.

The rearrangement uses TRBV5-1 and TRBJ2-3; D remains ambiguous. The CDR3 is 16 amino acids. The germline CDR1 and CDR2 sequences are SGHRS and YFSETQ. Between the trimmed V and J ends, which lost 0 bases and 0 bases, there was a span of 11 bases. As DNA, the CDR3 is TGCGCCAGCAGCTTGGTTGGACGGCCTAGCACAGATACGCAGTATTTT. Translating it yields CASSLVGRPSTDTQYF.

The chain recombines TRBV6-5 with TRBJ2-7; 8 nucleotides align to TRBD1. The CDR3 is 15 residues long. J lost 2 bases, V lost 6 bases, and 9 bases had no gene match. The germline V gene encodes CDR1 MNHEY and CDR2 SVGAGI. CDR3 DNA: TGTGCCAGCAGCATAGGGACAGGACGACCCTACGAGCAGTACTTC. Translating it yields CASSIGTGRPYEQYF.